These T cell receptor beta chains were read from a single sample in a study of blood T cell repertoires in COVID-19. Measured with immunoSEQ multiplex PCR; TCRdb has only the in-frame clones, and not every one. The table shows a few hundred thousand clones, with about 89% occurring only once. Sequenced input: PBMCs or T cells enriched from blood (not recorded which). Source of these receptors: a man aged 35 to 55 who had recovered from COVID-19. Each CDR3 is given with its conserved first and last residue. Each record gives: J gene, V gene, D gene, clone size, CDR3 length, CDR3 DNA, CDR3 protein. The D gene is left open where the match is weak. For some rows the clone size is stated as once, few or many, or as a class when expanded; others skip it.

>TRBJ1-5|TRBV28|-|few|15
TGTGCCAGCAGCCCCAGACAGTCTCCCTATCAGCCCCAGCATTTT
CASSPRQSPYQPQHF
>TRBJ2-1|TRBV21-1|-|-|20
TGTGCCAGCAGCAAAGCACTAGCGGAGACTAGGGCTGACTCCTACAATGAGCAGTTCTTC
CASSKALAETRADSYNEQFF
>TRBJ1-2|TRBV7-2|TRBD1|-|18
TGTGCCAGCAGCCAACCCTCCGGGACAGGGTCATCTCTCTATGGCTACACCTTC
CASSQPSGTGSSLYGYTF
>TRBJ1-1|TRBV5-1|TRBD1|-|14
TGCGCCAGCAGCTGGACAGGGGGCGAGACTGAAGCTTTCTTT
CASSWTGGETEAFF
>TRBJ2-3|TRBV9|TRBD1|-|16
TGTGCCAGCAGTCTTCGGGACAGGCAGATCACAGGTACGCAGTATTTT
CASSLRDRQITGTQYF
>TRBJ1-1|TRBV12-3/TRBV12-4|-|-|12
TGTGCCAGCAGGACCGGGGGGAGGGAAGCTTTCTTT
CASRTGGREAFF
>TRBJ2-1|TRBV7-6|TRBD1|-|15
TGTGCCAGTAACAGAGATGACAGGGCATACAATGAGCAGTTCTTC
CASNRDDRAYNEQFF
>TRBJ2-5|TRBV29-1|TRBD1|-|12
TGCAGCGGTATGGGACAGCGAGAGACCCAGTACTTC
CSGMGQRETQYF
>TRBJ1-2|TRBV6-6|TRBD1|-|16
TGTGCCAGCAGTCGACAGGGGCTTGTGGCGGACTATGGCTACACCTTC
CASSRQGLVADYGYTF
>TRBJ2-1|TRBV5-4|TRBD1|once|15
TGTGCCAGCAGCCCCGGGACAGGTTCCTACAATGAGCAGTTCTTC
CASSPGTGSYNEQFF
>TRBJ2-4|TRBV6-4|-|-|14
TGTGCCAGCAGCGACGAGACTTTTCAAGGGGTTTTGTACTTC
CASSDETFQGVLYF
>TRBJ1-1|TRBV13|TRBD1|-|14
TGTGCCAGCAGCTCCAGACAGGGTGGCACTGAAGTTTTCTTT
CASSSRQGGTEVFF
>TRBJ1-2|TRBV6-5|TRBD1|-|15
TGTGCCAGCAGACGATACAGGGGGCTCGACTATGGCTACACCTTC
CASRRYRGLDYGYTF
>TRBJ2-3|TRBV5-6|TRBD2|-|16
TGTGCCAGCAGCAACAGCGGGAGGAGGGTAACAGATACGCAGTATTTT
CASSNSGRRVTDTQYF
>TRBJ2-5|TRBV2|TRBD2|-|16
TGTGCCAGCAGTCCCTTTATGGGGGGGACCCAAGAGACCCAGTACTTC
CASSPFMGGTQETQYF
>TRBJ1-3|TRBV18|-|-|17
TGTGCCAGCTCACTAAAAAGGGAGTACCAGACTGGAAACACCATATATTTT
CASSLKREYQTGNTIYF
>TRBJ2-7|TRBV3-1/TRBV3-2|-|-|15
TGTGCCAGCAGCTCTACACCCACGGGGGAGAACGAGCAGTACTTC
CASSSTPTGENEQYF
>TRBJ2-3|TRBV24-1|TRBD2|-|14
TGTGCCACCAGTCATGGACTAGCGGGAGACCCGCAGTATTTT
CATSHGLAGDPQYF
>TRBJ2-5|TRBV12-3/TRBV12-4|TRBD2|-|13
TGTGCCAGCAGTTTAGCTCCCCGGACTAGGCAGTACTTC
CASSLAPRTRQYF
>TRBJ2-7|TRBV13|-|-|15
TGTGCCAGCAGCTTGTATCAGCGGGCTTCCTACGAGCAGTACTTC
CASSLYQRASYEQYF
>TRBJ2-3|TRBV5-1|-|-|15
TGCGCCAGCAGCTGGGACTGGCGAACAACAGATACGCAGTATTTT
CASSWDWRTTDTQYF
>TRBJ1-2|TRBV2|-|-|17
TGTGCCAGCAGTGAAGAAAGGGAAGGGTCAGGGAGGGATGGCTACACCTTC
CASSEEREGSGRDGYTF
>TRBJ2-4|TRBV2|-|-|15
TGTGCCAGCAGAGGACAGACCTTAGCCAAAAACATTCAGTACTTC
CASRGQTLAKNIQYF
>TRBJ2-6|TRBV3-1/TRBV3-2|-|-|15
TGTGCCAGCAGCCAAGATGGGACAGGGGCCAACGTCCTGACTTTC
CASSQDGTGANVLTF
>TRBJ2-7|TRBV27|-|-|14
TGTGCCAGCAGTTTGCAGGGGACGGTAAACGAGCAGTACTTC
CASSLQGTVNEQYF
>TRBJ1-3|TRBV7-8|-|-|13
TGTGCCAGCAGTCGGCTAGCTGGAAACACCATATATTTT
CASSRLAGNTIYF
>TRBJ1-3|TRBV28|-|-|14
TGTGCCAGCAGCCTGACTTTTGGGGGAAACACCATATATTTT
CASSLTFGGNTIYF
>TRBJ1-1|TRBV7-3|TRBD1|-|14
TGTGCCAGCAGTGAACAGGGGGCGATCACTGAAGCTTTCTTT
CASSEQGAITEAFF
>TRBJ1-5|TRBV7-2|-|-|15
TGTGCCAGCAGCTATAATTCAGGGGGCAATCAGCCCCAGCATTTT
CASSYNSGGNQPQHF
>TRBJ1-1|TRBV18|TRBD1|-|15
TGTGCCAGCTCACCACGGACAGGGCTGAACACTGAAGCTTTCTTT
CASSPRTGLNTEAFF
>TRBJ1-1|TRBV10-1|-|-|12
TGCGCCAGCAGTAGGTCAGGAGGAGAAGCTTTCTTT
CASSRSGGEAFF
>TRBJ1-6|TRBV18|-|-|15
TGTGCCAGCTCACCCCGACAGGTGTCAGAGTCACCCCTCCACTTT
CASSPRQVSESPLHF
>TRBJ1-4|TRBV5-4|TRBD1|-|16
TGTGCCAGCAGCTTGGCCGGGACAGTGGGCAATGAAAAACTGTTTTTT
CASSLAGTVGNEKLFF
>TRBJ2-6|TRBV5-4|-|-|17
TGTGCCAGCAGCTTGGGTGGGGCCTACTCTGGGGCCAACGTCCTGACTTTC
CASSLGGAYSGANVLTF
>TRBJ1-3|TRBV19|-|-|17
TGTGCCAGTAGTATAGATACGCACAGGTTCTCTGGAAACACCATATATTTT
CASSIDTHRFSGNTIYF
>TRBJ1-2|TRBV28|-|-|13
TGTGCCAGCAGTTTATTACAGGACTATGGCTACACCTTC
CASSLLQDYGYTF
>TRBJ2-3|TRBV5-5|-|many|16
TGTGCCAGCAGCTTGGCCCCTAGAGACGGATTGGATACGCAGTATTTT
CASSLAPRDGLDTQYF
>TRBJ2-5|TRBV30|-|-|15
TGTGCCTCTGACCGGGACACTCATTACCAAGAGACCCAGTACTTC
CASDRDTHYQETQYF